This T cell receptor (beta chain) derives from a study of early T cells in non-severe SARS-CoV-2 infection (dated by TCRdb to the early 2020s). Study-wide context: Because TCR sequencing was done on bulk RNA from unsorted whole blood, the alpha and beta chains could not be paired.

This was a case-control study nested in a cohort of healthcare workers in London, UK, who had nasopharyngeal swab PCR tests and blood samples taken every week. Healthcare workers were enrolled in the week of the UK lockdown, from 23 to 31 March 2020, and were followed every week for up to roughly 16 weeks. Libraries were constructed by 5' RACE. The reads were generated on a NextSeq 500. The TCR library protocol attached unique molecular identifiers to individual cDNA molecules to correct for sequencing error and PCR bias. Sequencing covered both TCR alpha and beta chains, and within each sample the abundances of alpha and beta sequences were tightly co-correlated. For the original study's pipeline: Decombinator V4 was used to perform V gene, J gene and CDR3 annotation of TCR sequences. Expanded TCRs were defined as changing significantly between any two time points under a Poisson model with p below 0.0001. TCR abundances were normalised to the total number of TCRs sequenced per sample and expressed as counts per million. TRAV1-2 paired with TRAJ12, TRAJ20 or TRAJ33 defined MAIT TCRs, while TRAV10 paired with TRAJ18 defined iNKT TCRs. VDJdb, accessed 1 November 2021, was searched for CMV, EBV and SARS-CoV-2 annotated TCRs, excluding TCRs annotated for multiple antigens. TCRdb reprocessing: public reads trimmed at Q25 with fastp, clones called with MiXCR, in-frame beta chains kept. Entries are consolidated by CDR3 protein sequence, retaining the most common genes and DNA. It is TCRdb's table, rather than the study itself, that gives the V and J calls and clone size. The sample includes roughly 40,000 distinct CDR3 sequences, with 5.9% observed a single time. The ten largest clones take up roughly 4.8% of the sample.

Taken from the germline V gene, the CDR1 and CDR2 loops are MRHNA and SNTAGT. The junction shows trimming of 0 bases on V and 7 bases on J, and the gene matches do not reach 0 bases of it. The cysteine opens and the phenylalanine closes a CDR3 of 13 amino acids. Only the CDR3 DNA is retained, 39 bases long and in frame from the first base. This clonotype was picked up many times. Its antigen target is currently unknown. It has no much larger one-base neighbor in the sample; base qualities were not kept. General findings and caveats noted by the study authors: VDJdb matching was skewed toward anti-spike CD8 responses, so virus-specific expansions were likely underestimated and private and CD4 specificities were missed.

The sample taken for sequencing was whole blood. This receptor was taken from an adult who was a healthcare worker with PCR-confirmed SARS-CoV-2 infection or an uninfected control (not recorded which). The chain was built from TRBV6-4 and TRBJ2-7, with 10 central nucleotides matching TRBD1. The CDR3 region: CASSDSDRGEQYF. Here is the DNA: TGTGCCAGCAGTGACTCGGACAGGGGGGAGCAGTACTTC.